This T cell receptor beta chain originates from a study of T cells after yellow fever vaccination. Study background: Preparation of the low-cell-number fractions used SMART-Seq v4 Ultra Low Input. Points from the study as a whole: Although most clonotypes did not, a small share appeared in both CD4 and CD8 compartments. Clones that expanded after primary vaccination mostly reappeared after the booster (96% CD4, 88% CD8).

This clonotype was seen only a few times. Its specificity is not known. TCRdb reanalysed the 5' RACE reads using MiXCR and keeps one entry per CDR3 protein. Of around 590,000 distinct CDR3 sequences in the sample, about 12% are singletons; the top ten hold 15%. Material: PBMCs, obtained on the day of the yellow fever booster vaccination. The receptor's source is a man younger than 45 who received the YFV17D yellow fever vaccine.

This CDR3 is CASSRGLAGEFGETQYF. DNA for the CDR3: TGTGCCAGCAGCCGAGGACTAGCGGGAGAATTTGGTGAGACCCAGTACTTC. V is TRBV11-2 and J is TRBJ2-5; 13 positions match TRBD2. CDR3 length: 17 amino acids. The germline V gene has CDR1 SGHAT and CDR2 FQNNGV. V lost 5 bases, J lost 5 bases, and 11 bases stayed unmatched.